The 22 T cell receptor beta chains below were found in one sample sequenced in a study of blood T cell repertoires in COVID-19. Libraries were prepared by immunoSEQ multiplex PCR; TCRdb keeps only in-frame clonotypes and omits some of them. The repertoire holds over 120,000 clones, over 75% seen once, with 44% in the top ten. The sample taken for sequencing was peripheral blood. The receptor source for this set is a human donor in a cohort sampled during active COVID-19.

The rearrangement joins TRBV2 to TRBJ1-1, with 9 bases aligning to TRBD1. Germline V lookup: CDR1 SNHLY, CDR2 FYNNEI. The CDR3 extends over 14 amino acids. V was pared by 6 bases and J by 7 bases, with 9 bases of the junction left unmatched. CDR3 sequence: CASSQTGGYFEAFF. The CDR3, as DNA: TGTGCCAGCAGCCAGACAGGGGGGTACTTTGAAGCTTTCTTT.

V is TRBV7-2 and J is TRBJ1-2; D perhaps matches TRBD1 (5 bases). There are 15 residues in the CDR3. Germline CDR1 SGHTA, CDR2 FQGNSA. The V end was cut by 4 bases, the J end by 3 bases, with 15 bases between. The CDR3 DNA follows: TGTGCCAGCAGCTCTACAGGTGGTCTTGACTATGGCTACACCTTC. Protein: CASSSTGGLDYGYTF.

This clone was counted only a few times. The rearrangement links TRBV5-5 to TRBJ1-1, with D possibly matching TRBD1 (6 bases). V was shortened by 5 bases and J by 0 bases, with 11 bases between the two germline ends. The CDR3 covers 14 residues. Germline CDR1 SGHKS, CDR2 YYEKEE (reference sequence). The CDR3 reads CASRAGTMNTEAFF. DNA of the CDR3: TGTGCCAGCAGGGCCGGGACAATGAACACTGAAGCTTTCTTT.

CDR3 DNA: TGTGCCAGCAGGGCAGGCAACTACGAGCAGTACTTC. This codes for CASRAGNYEQYF. The chain has TRBV28 and TRBJ2-7; D is unclear. The germline CDR1 and CDR2 sequences are MDHEN and SYDVKM. V was cut by 6 bases and J by 3 bases, with 9 bases left in between. The CDR3 loop spans 12 amino acids.

Turning to this clone: Other DNA sequences in the sample encode the same CDR3. The CDR3 protein is CASSLAGGETQYF. The CDR3, as DNA: TGTGCCAGCAGCTTAGCCGGGGGGGAGACCCAGTACTTC. The V call is TRBV7-9, the J call TRBJ2-5; 7 nucleotides agree with TRBD2. J lost 5 bases, V lost 0 bases, and 0 bases had no gene match. Germline V gene data show CDR1 as SEHNR and CDR2 as FQNEAQ (reference sequence). The CDR3 sequence is 13 residues long.

This sequence joins TRBV11-2 and TRBJ2-1; 7 positions match TRBD2. The CDR3 spans 14 residues. The germline V gene encodes CDR1 SGHAT and CDR2 FQNNGV. The ends lost 8 bases at V and 7 bases at J; junction bases unmatched: 11. CDR3 sequence: CASQKAGVVNEQFF. The CDR3 DNA follows: TGTGCCAGCCAGAAGGCGGGAGTCGTGAATGAGCAGTTCTTC.

This chain joins TRBV18 and TRBJ2-7, with a tentative D call TRBD1 (6 bases). Germline assignment: CDR1 KGHSH and CDR2 LQKENI. The CDR3 has 17 residues. Trimming stripped 0 bases from V and 3 bases from J, with 18 bases between. The CDR3 region is CASSPPRAGARDYEQYF. The DNA for the CDR3 is TGTGCCAGCTCACCACCGAGAGCAGGGGCCCGGGACTACGAGCAGTACTTC.

The table lists this clone with a few counts. V gene TRBV4-2 combines with J gene TRBJ1-3; no clear D gene. The V gene lost 2 bases and the J gene lost 2 bases, with 10 bases spanning the gap. Per germline, CDR1 LGHNA and CDR2 YNFKEQ. This CDR3 has 15 amino acids. The CDR3 loop is CASSQPDGTGNTIYF. CDR3 DNA: TGTGCCAGCAGCCAACCAGACGGGACTGGAAACACCATATATTTT.

The chain recombines TRBV5-4 with TRBJ2-6; 10 bases match TRBD1. The CDR3 length is 17 residues. V gave up 5 bases and J gave up 2 bases; unmatched junction bases: 7. CDR1 SGHNT and CDR2 YYREEE come from the germline V gene (reference sequence). The DNA for the CDR3 is TGTGCCAGCAGGCGGACAGGGGGGCCGGCTGGGGCCAACGTCCTGACTTTC. Translated: CASRRTGGPAGANVLTF.

V gene TRBV5-1 combines with J gene TRBJ2-2; D is ambiguous. This CDR3 has 16 residues. Trimming shortened V by 3 bases and J by 5 bases, and 17 bases separated the two germline ends. Germline CDR1 and CDR2: SGHRS and YFSETQ. Written as DNA, the CDR3 is TGCGCCAGCAGCTCCTCTAGGCCAGTTGATACCGGGGAGCTGTTTTTT. It is translated as CASSSSRPVDTGELFF.

The chain recombines TRBV7-2 with TRBJ2-7; 9 nucleotides agree with TRBD1. The CDR3 sequence is 15 residues long. Per the germline V gene, CDR1 is SGHTA and CDR2 is FQGNSA. V trimming: 5 bases; J trimming: 6 bases; junction bases outside the gene matches: 11. In DNA form, the CDR3 reads TGTGCCAGCAGCCAGACAGGGGGGGGTTTCTCCGAGCAGTACTTC. It encodes CASSQTGGGFSEQYF.

The chain recombines TRBV5-1 with TRBJ1-2; no definite D call. The germline gives CDR1 SGHRS, CDR2 YFSETQ. This CDR3 region has 11 residues. The V end was cut by 2 bases, the J end by 8 bases, with 7 bases between. The CDR3 region has the DNA TGCGCCAGCAGCTTAAATCAGGGCTACACCTTC. As protein: CASSLNQGYTF.

This sequence joins TRBV18 and TRBJ2-7, with D tentatively TRBD1 (6 bases). CDR1 KGHSH and CDR2 LQKENI come from the germline V gene. The CDR3 runs to 15 residues. V was trimmed by 6 bases and J by 0 bases, leaving 15 bases between them. The CDR3 DNA reads as TGTGCCAGCTCGTCCGGGACAACCAGCTCCTACGAGCAGTACTTC. Encoded protein: CASSSGTTSSYEQYF.

This chain joins TRBV7-9 and TRBJ1-2; D possibly corresponds to TRBD1 (6 bases). Germline V gene lookup returns CDR1 SEHNR and CDR2 FQNEAQ (reference sequence). This CDR3 has 15 amino acids. Deletions cut 5 bases from V and 0 bases from J, with 13 bases between. The CDR3 protein is CASSPDRITNYGYTF. The CDR3 DNA reads TGTGCCAGCAGCCCCGACAGGATAACTAACTATGGCTACACCTTC. Based on the CDR3 plus reference TRBV7-9 and TRBJ1-2, the full variable domain is DTGVSQNPRHKITKRGQNVTFRCDPISEHNRLYWYRQTLGQGPEFLTYFQNEAQLEKSRLLSDRFSAERPKGSFSTLEIQRTEQGDSAMYLCASSPDRITNYGYTFGSGTRLTVV.

The V gene is TRBV15, the J gene TRBJ2-1; 10 bases are a match to TRBD2. The germline V gene has CDR1 LNHNV and CDR2 YYDKDF (reference sequence). The ends lost 0 bases at V and 4 bases at J; junction bases unmatched: 9. The CDR3 spans 18 residues. The CDR3 spells CATSRDLTGTSVYNEQFF. The DNA of the CDR3 is TGTGCCACCAGCAGAGACCTGACCGGGACTAGCGTGTACAATGAGCAGTTCTTC.

This clone was found once. This rearrangement joins TRBV11-2 to TRBJ2-2; D uncertain. V lost 1 base and J 0 bases, leaving 9 bases between the germline ends. The CDR3 extends over 16 amino acids. Germline V lookup: CDR1 SGHAT, CDR2 FQNNGV. The CDR3 coding sequence is TGTGCCAGCAGCTTAGTTGGCAGGCCGAACACCGGGGAGCTGTTTTTT. It encodes CASSLVGRPNTGELFF.

The gene calls are TRBV5-1 and TRBJ2-1, with 8 bases that match TRBD2. The CDR3 covers 14 residues. Trimming took 4 bases from V and 5 from J; bases not matched to a gene: 5. Germline values: CDR1 SGHRS, CDR2 YFSETQ. The CDR3 is CASSQGLGNNEQFF. CDR3 sequence (DNA): TGCGCCAGCAGCCAGGGACTAGGAAACAATGAGCAGTTCTTC.

This rearrangement joins TRBV6-2 or TRBV6-3 to TRBJ1-2; TRBD1 might be the D (6 bases). V shed 4 bases and J shed 4 bases, with 10 bases lying between them. Germline values: CDR1 MNHEY, CDR2 SVGEGT. CDR3 size: 13 residues. The chain's CDR3 is CASSSTGFYGYTF. CDR3 coding DNA: TGTGCCAGCAGTTCGACAGGCTTCTATGGCTACACCTTC.

This rearrangement joins TRBV5-1 to TRBJ2-1; weak D call: TRBD2 (7 bases). CDR3 length: 15 amino acids. Germline V CDR1 and CDR2: SGHRS, YFSETQ. V lost 2 bases and J lost 6, with 15 bases in between. The CDR3 sequence is CASSFEGGTFNEQFF. The CDR3 DNA is TGCGCCAGCAGCTTTGAGGGGGGGACATTCAATGAGCAGTTCTTC.

This clone was seen a single time. The V gene is TRBV7-3, the J gene TRBJ1-2; D call uncertain. The CDR3 is 15 amino acids. The germline V gene encodes CDR1 SGHTA and CDR2 FQGTGA. Trimming removed 4 bases from V and 5 bases from J, with 17 bases in between. For the CDR3, the DNA is TGTGCCAGCAGCTCGCACGGCGAGAGGGCGTATGGCTACACCTTC. Its protein is CASSSHGERAYGYTF.

This clone was seen a single time. The CDR3 is CASSRRQGKGTEAFF. The DNA for the CDR3 is TGTGCCAGCAGCCGCCGACAGGGCAAGGGCACTGAAGCTTTCTTT. V usage is TRBV2 and J usage is TRBJ1-1; 7 bases fit TRBD1. CDR3 length equals 15 residues. Germline CDR1 reads SNHLY; CDR2 reads FYNNEI. V lost 6 bases and J lost 4; bases outside the gene matches: 11.

This chain uses TRBV19 with TRBJ2-1; D possibly corresponds to TRBD2 (5 bases). The germline gives CDR1 LNHDA, CDR2 SQIVND (reference sequence). V lost 5 bases and J 7 bases, leaving 18 bases between the germline ends. This CDR3 contains 15 residues. In DNA, the CDR3 is TGTGCCAGTAGTCCGCGCCCGGCGGGCTGGAATGAGCAGTTCTTC. Its protein is CASSPRPAGWNEQFF.